The table lists the clone carrying this T cell receptor beta chain with a count of one. This record belongs to a study of blood T cell repertoires in COVID-19. Across the study: Collection of acute and convalescent COVID-19 samples took place in the United States, Italy and Spain. Sample material is recorded as cDNA or gDNA derived from T cells, B-cell-depleted T cells, or PBMCs.

Per the authors' pipeline: Reference gene primer amplification yielded estimated nucleated cell counts. Sequencing was performed with immunoSEQ multiplex PCR; in TCRdb, only in-frame clones are kept and a portion is missing. V and J calls and clone size are as listed in that table; D and trimming were resolved from the DNA. The data hold about 94,000 clones, with about four fifths observed a single time. What was sequenced was peripheral blood. The origin of this receptor is a human donor in a cohort sampled during active COVID-19.

CDR3: CASSANFGGQETQYF. The DNA of the CDR3 is TGCGCCAGCAGTGCTAATTTTGGCGGACAAGAGACCCAGTACTTC. The rearrangement joins TRBV10-1 to TRBJ2-5; no firm D call. CDR3 length: 15 amino acids. The V end lost 4 bases, the J end lost 2 bases, and 14 bases lay between the germline ends. Germline CDR1 and CDR2: WNHNN and SYGVQD (reference sequence).